This record covers a single T cell receptor beta chain. No antigen is known for it. ViraFEST expansion of antigen-specific CD4+ T cells with viral peptide pools preceded sequencing. Researchers isolated CD4+ T cells once approximately eleven days of culture had elapsed. The cohort was immunized with two doses of either the BNT162b2 or mRNA-1273 vaccine. Generated by immunoSEQ multiplex PCR, the TCRdb table keeps only in-frame clones and is missing some. The sample lists 20,000 to 25,000 clones, roughly 80% seen once, with around 5.3% in the top ten. The data were taken from a study of vaccination effects on CD4 cells after COVID-19. Study results and limitations: Common cold coronavirus cross-reactivity was shown by only 1 of 255 vaccine-induced clones in healthy vaccinees.

Germline-derived CDR1 and CDR2 are LNHDA and SQIVND (reference sequence). V shed 6 bases and J shed 0 bases, with 12 bases lying between them. This CDR3 is built from 15 residues. The chain joins TRBV19 to TRBJ2-1, with D perhaps given as TRBD1 or TRBD2 (5 bases each). The specimen was CD4+ T cells from PBMCs cultured with SARS-CoV-2 spike peptides, collected after COVID-19 vaccination. The TCR was taken from a human donor who received a COVID-19 vaccine. Some clones in this sample may be carry-over from other donors' samples. CDR3 DNA: TGTGCCAGTAGCGGCCCAGGGAGCTCCTACAATGAGCAGTTCTTC. The encoded protein is CASSGPGSSYNEQFF.